A single T cell receptor beta chain is shown here with its context. Its specificity is not known. Trimming removed 3 bases from V and 10 bases from J, with 7 bases in between. Germline CDR1 KGHSH, CDR2 LQKENI. The CDR3 has 11 amino acids. This sample is drawn from a study of shared clonotypes between healthy human individuals. The study, taken as a whole, reports: Lower generation probabilities were found for non-shared clonotypes than for those shared by all four donors.

This was a deep-level run. Sorted-subset replicate PCRs used about 200 ng DNA, about 30,000 T cell genomes. TCRdb's copy holds only in-frame clones and misses some; the assay was immunoSEQ multiplex PCR. The sample gives roughly 2.5 million clones, roughly 92% of which show up once; around 0.14% is in the top ten. The chain joins TRBV18 to TRBJ2-1; D remains ambiguous. This clonotype was sampled from a man younger than 35 in good health. The sequenced sample was naive CD4+ T cells sorted from blood. As to subset: CD45RA+ positively selected. CDR3 nucleotide sequence: TGTGCCAGCTCACCGGCCAGGGAGCAGTTCTTC. Its translation: CASSPAREQFF.